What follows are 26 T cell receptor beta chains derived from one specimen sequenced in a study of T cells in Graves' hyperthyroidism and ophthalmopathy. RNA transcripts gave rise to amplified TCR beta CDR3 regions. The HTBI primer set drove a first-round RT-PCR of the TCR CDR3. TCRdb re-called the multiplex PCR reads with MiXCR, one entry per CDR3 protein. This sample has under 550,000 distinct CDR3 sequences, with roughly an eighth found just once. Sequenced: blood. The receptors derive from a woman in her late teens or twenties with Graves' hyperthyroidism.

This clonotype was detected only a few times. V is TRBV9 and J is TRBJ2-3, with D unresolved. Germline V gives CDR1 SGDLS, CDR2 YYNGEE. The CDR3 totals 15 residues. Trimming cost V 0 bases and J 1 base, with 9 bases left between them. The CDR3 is CASSVATRGTDTQYF. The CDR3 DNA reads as TGTGCCAGCAGCGTAGCTACGAGAGGCACAGATACGCAGTATTTT.

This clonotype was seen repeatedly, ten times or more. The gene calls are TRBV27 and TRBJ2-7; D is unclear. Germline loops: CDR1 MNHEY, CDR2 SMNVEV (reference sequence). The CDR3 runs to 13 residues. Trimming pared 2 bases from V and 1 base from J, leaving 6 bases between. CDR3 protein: CASSLSESYEQYF. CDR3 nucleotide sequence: TGTGCCAGCAGTTTAAGCGAATCCTACGAGCAGTACTTC.

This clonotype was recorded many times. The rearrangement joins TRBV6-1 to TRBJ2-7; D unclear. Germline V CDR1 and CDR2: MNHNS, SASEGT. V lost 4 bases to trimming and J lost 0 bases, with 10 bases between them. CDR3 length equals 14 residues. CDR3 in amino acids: CASSVDRFSYEQYF. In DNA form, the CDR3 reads TGTGCCAGCAGTGTAGATCGCTTCTCCTACGAGCAGTACTTC.

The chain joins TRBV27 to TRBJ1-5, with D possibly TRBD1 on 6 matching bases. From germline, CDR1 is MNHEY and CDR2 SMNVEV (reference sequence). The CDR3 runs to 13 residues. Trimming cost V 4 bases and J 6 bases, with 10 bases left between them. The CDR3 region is CASSSGDSQPQHF. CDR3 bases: TGTGCCAGCAGTTCAGGGGATAGTCAGCCCCAGCATTTT.

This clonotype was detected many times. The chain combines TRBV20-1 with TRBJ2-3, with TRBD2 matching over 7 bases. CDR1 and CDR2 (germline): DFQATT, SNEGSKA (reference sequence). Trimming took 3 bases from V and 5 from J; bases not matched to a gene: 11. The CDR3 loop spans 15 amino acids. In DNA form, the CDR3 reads TGCAGTGCTAGCCTACTAGCGCAGGTGGTAGATACGCAGTATTTT. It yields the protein CSASLLAQVVDTQYF.

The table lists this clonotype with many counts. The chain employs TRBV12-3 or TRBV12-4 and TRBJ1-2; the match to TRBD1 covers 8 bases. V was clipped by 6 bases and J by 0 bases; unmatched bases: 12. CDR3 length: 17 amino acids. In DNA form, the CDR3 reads TGTGCCAGCAGCCGGACAGGGACCCTGTTAGCTAACTATGGCTACACCTTC. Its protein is CASSRTGTLLANYGYTF.

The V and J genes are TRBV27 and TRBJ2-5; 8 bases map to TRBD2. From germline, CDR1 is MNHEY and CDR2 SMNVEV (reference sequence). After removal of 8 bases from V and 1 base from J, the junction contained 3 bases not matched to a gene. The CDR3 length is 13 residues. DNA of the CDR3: TGTGCCAGCGGACTAGCAGCCCAAGAGACCCAGTACTTC. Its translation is CASGLAAQETQYF.

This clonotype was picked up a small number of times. CDR3 protein: CASSPRGEDGYTF. CDR3 nucleotide sequence: TGTGCCAGCTCACCACGAGGGGAAGATGGCTACACCTTC. The genes are TRBV18 and TRBJ1-2, with TRBD1 as a possible D gene (5 bases). Germline V gives CDR1 KGHSH, CDR2 LQKENI. This CDR3 region has 13 residues. The ends were cut back, 1 base at V and 6 bases at J, with 9 bases in the middle.

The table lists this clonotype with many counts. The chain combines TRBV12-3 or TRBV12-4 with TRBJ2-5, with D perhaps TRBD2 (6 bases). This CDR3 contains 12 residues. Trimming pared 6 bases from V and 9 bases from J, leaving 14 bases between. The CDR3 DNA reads TGTGCCAGCAGGGGCCCGGGGGTGGCCCAGTACTTC. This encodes CASRGPGVAQYF.

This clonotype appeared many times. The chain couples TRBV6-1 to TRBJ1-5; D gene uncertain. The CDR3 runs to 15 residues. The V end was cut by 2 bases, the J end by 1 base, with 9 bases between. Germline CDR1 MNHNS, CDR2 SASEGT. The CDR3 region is CASSEPGRSNQPQHF. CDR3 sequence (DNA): TGTGCCAGCAGTGAACCAGGCCGAAGCAATCAGCCCCAGCATTTT.

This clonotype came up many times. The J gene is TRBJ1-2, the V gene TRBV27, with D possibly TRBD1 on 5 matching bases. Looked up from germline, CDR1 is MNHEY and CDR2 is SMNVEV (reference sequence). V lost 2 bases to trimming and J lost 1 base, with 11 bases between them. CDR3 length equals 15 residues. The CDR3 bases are TGTGCCAGCAGTTTAGTAGGACAACTTAACTATGGCTACACCTTC. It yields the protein CASSLVGQLNYGYTF.

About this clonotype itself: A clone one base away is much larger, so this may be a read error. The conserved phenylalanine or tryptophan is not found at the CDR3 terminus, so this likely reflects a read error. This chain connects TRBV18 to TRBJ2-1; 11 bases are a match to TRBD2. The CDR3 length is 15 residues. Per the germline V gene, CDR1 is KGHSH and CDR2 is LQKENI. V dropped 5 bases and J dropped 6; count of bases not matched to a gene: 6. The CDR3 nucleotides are TGTGCCAGCTCATCGGGGACTAGCGGACGCAATGAGCAGTTCTGC. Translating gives CASSSGTSGRNEQFC.

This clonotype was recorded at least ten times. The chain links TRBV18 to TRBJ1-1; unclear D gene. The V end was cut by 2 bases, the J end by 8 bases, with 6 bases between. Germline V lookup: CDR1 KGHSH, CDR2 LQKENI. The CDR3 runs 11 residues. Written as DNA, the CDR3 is TGTGCCAGCTCACCAGTATCCGAAGCTTTCTTT. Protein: CASSPVSEAFF.

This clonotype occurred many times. CDR3 DNA: TGTGCCAGCAGTTTAATGCAGGAAGCGATGATCTACGAGCAGTACTTC. Its translation is CASSLMQEAMIYEQYF. The chain joins TRBV28 to TRBJ2-7; D remains ambiguous. Germline CDR1 reads MDHEN; CDR2 reads SYDVKM. Trimming pared 2 bases from V and 3 bases from J, leaving 17 bases between. The CDR3 runs 16 residues.

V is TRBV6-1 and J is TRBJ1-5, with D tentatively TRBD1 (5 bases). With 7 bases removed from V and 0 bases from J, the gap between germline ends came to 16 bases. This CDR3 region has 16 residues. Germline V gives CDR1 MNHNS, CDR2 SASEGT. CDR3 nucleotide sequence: TGTGCCAGCACCCTCGGGGCGGGAAATAGCAATCAGCCCCAGCATTTT. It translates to CASTLGAGNSNQPQHF.

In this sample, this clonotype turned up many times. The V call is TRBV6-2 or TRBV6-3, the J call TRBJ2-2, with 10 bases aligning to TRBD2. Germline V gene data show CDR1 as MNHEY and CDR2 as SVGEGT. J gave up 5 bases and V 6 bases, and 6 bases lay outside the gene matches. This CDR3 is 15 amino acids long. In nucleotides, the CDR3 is TGTGCCAGCAGCCTCGGGACTAGCGTGACCGGGGAGCTGTTTTTT. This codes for CASSLGTSVTGELFF.

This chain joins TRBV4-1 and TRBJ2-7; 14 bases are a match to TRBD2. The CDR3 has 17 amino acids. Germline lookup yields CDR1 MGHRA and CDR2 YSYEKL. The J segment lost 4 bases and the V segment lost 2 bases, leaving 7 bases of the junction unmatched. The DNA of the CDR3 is TGCGCCAGCAGCCAAACCGGGACTAGCGGGAGTTTTTACGAGCAGTACTTC. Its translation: CASSQTGTSGSFYEQYF.

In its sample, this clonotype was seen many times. The CDR3 DNA reads as TGTGCCAGCGACTCCAAGTACCAAGAGACCCAGTACTTC. Translated, it gives CASDSKYQETQYF. V usage is TRBV3-1 and J usage is TRBJ2-5; D remains ambiguous. The ends were cut back, 8 bases at V and 0 bases at J, with 10 bases in the middle. The CDR3 length is 13 residues. The germline CDR1 and CDR2 sequences are LGHDT and YNNKEL (reference sequence).

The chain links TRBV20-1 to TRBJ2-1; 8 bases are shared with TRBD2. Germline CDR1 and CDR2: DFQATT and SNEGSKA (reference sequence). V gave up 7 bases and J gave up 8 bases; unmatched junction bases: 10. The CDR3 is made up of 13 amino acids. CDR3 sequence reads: CSGGEREMDEQFF. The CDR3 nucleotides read TGCAGTGGGGGGGAGCGGGAGATGGATGAGCAGTTCTTC.

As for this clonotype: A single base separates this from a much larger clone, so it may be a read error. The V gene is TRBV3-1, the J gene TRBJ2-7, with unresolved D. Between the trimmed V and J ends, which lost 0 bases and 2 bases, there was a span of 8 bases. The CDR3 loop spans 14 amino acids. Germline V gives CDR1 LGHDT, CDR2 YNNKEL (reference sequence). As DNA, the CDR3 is TGTGCCAGCAGCCAAGATGCCATAACCTACGAGCAGTACTTC. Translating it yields CASSQDAITYEQYF.

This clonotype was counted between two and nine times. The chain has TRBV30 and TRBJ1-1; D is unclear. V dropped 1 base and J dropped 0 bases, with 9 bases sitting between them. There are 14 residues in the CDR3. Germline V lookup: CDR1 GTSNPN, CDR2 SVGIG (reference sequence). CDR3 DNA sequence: TGTGCCTGGAGTGACGGAATAGTGAACACTGAAGCTTTCTTT. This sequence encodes CAWSDGIVNTEAFF. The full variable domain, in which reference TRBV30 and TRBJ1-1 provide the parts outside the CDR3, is SQTIHQWPATLVQPVGSPLSLECTVEGTSNPNLYWYRQAAGRGLQLLFYSVGIGQISSEVPQNLSASRPQDRQFILSSKKLLLSDSGFYLCAWSDGIVNTEAFFGQGTRLTVV.

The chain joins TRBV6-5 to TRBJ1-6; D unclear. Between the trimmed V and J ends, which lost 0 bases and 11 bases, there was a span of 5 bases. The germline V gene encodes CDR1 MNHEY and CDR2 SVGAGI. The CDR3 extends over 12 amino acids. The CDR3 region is CASSYSRAPLHF. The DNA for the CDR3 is TGTGCCAGCAGTTACTCGAGGGCACCCCTCCACTTT.

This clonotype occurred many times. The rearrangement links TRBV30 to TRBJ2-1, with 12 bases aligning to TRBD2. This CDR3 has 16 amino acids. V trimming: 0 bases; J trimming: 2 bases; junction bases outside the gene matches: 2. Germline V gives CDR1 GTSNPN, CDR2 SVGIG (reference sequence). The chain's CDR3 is CAWSVLAGGPYNEQFF. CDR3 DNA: TGTGCCTGGAGTGTACTAGCGGGAGGACCCTACAATGAGCAGTTCTTC.

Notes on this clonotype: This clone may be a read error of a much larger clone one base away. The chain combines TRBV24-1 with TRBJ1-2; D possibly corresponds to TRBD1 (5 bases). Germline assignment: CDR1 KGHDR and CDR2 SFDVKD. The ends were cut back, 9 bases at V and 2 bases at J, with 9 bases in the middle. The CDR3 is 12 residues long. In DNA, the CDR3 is TGTGCCACCTGGGACCTAAACTATGGCTACACCTTC. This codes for CATWDLNYGYTF.

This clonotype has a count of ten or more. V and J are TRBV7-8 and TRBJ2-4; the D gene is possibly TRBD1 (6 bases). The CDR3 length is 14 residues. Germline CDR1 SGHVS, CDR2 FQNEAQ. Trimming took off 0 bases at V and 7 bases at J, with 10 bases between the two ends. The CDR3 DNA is TGTGCCAGCAGCTTAGCGGAAGACAGGAACATTCAGTACTTC. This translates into CASSLAEDRNIQYF.

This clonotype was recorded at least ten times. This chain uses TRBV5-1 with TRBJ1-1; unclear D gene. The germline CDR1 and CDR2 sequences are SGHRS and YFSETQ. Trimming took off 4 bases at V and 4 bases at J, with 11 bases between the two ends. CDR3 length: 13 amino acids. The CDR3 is CASSLDPSTEAFF. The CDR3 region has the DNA TGCGCCAGCAGCCTCGACCCTAGCACTGAAGCTTTCTTT.